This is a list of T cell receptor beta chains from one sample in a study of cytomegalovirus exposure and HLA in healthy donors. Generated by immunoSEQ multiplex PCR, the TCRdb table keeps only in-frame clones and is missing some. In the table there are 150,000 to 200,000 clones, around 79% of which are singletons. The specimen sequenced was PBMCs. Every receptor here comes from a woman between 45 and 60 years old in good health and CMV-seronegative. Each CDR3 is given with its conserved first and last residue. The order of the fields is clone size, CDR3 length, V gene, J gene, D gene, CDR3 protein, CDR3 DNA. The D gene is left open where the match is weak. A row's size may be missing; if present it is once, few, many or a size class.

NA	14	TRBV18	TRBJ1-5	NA	CASSPPGRGQPQHF	TGTGCCAGCTCACCACCGGGCAGGGGCCAGCCCCAGCATTTT
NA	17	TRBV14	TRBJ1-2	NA	CASSPIGEVTAIYGYTF	TGTGCCAGCAGCCCTATAGGAGAAGTGACAGCGATCTATGGCTACACCTTC
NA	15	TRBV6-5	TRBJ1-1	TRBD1	CASRGQGRGSTEAFF	TGTGCCAGCAGGGGACAGGGGAGAGGGTCCACTGAAGCTTTCTTT
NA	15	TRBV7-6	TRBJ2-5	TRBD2	CASSPLAGGLETQYF	TGTGCCAGCAGCCCACTAGCGGGAGGGCTTGAGACCCAGTACTTC
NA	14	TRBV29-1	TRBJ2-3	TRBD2	CSVGTSGVWDTQYF	TGCAGCGTGGGGACTAGCGGGGTCTGGGATACGCAGTATTTT
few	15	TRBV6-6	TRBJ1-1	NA	CASSYFSRANTEAFF	TGTGCCAGCAGTTATTTCTCCAGGGCGAACACTGAAGCTTTCTTT
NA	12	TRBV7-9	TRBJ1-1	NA	CASSQWAFEAFF	TGTGCCAGCAGCCAATGGGCCTTTGAAGCTTTCTTT
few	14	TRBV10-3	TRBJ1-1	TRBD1	CAISHVQGGTEAFF	TGTGCCATCAGTCACGTACAGGGGGGCACTGAAGCTTTCTTT
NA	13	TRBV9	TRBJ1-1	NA	CASSPRMTAEAFF	TGTGCCAGCAGCCCGCGGATGACCGCTGAAGCTTTCTTT
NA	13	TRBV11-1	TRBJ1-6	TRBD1	CASSLTGGSPLHF	TGTGCCAGCAGCCTGACAGGGGGTTCACCCCTCCACTTT
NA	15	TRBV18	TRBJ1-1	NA	CASSPRDISNTEAFF	TGTGCCAGCTCACCTAGGGACATCTCGAACACTGAAGCTTTCTTT
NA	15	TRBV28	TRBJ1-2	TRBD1	CASEEQGDRTYGYTF	TGTGCCAGCGAGGAGCAGGGGGACAGGACCTATGGCTACACCTTC
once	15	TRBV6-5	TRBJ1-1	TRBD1	CASSPDRGLSTEAFF	TGTGCCAGCAGTCCCGACAGGGGCTTGAGCACTGAAGCTTTCTTT
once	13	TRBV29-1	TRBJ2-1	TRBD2	CSAGTRGFGEQFF	TGCAGCGCCGGGACTAGGGGTTTCGGTGAGCAGTTCTTC
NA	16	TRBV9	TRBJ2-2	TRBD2	CASSAMPRGADGELFF	TGTGCCAGCAGCGCCATGCCGCGGGGGGCCGACGGGGAGCTGTTTTTT
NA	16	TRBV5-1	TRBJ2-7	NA	CASSIYRGGGPKEQYF	TGCGCCAGCAGCATCTACAGGGGAGGTGGACCTAAGGAGCAGTACTTC
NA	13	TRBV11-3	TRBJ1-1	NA	CASSFRGNTEAFF	TGTGCCAGCAGCTTCCGGGGGAACACTGAAGCTTTCTTT
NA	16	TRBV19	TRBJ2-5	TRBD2	CASSLTSGSIQETQYF	TGTGCCAGTAGTTTGACTAGCGGGAGTATACAAGAGACCCAGTACTTC
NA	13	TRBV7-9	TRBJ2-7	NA	CASSLGHPYEQYF	TGTGCCAGCAGCTTAGGACACCCATACGAGCAGTACTTC
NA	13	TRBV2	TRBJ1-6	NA	CATSRTDNSPLHF	TGTGCCACTTCCCGGACAGACAATTCACCCCTCCACTTT
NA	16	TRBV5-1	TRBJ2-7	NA	CASSVGGAGAVHEQYF	TGCGCCAGCAGCGTTGGGGGGGCGGGAGCAGTCCACGAGCAGTACTTC
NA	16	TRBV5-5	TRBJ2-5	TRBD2	CASSGGPAGVSETQYF	TGTGCCAGCAGCGGGGGGCCAGCGGGAGTATCGGAGACCCAGTACTTC
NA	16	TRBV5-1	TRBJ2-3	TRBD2	CASSPGLAGGTDTQYF	TGCGCCAGCAGCCCGGGACTAGCGGGGGGGACAGATACGCAGTATTTT
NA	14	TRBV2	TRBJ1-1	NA	CASKGAKGDTEAFF	TGTGCCAGCAAGGGAGCGAAGGGTGACACTGAAGCTTTCTTT